This entry describes one T cell receptor (beta chain). The antigen is not known. V gave up 8 bases and J gave up 1 base, with 28 bases separating them. Germline loops: CDR1 MDHEN, CDR2 SYDVKM. The CDR3 extends over 19 amino acids. Generated by immunoSEQ multiplex PCR, the TCRdb table keeps only in-frame clones and is missing some. The sample yields tens of thousands of clones, around nine tenths seen once. The sample belongs to a study of OX40 agonist ivuxolimab in advanced cancers. Study findings and constraints: The antigens recognized by the expanded peripheral T cells, that is their antigen specificity, were not determined.

The receptor's source is an adult with an advanced solid tumor such as melanoma, head and neck, liver or kidney cancer. This chain connects TRBV28 to TRBJ2-3; possible D gene TRBD2, 5 bases. The material was CD4+ or CD8+ T cells sorted from blood, obtained in a trial of the OX40 agonist ivuxolimab. CDR3 protein: CASSHLGSLDISRTDTQYF. The CDR3 DNA is TGTGCCAGCTCACACCTGGGGAGCCTAGATATTAGTCGCACAGATACGCAGTATTTT. Based on the CDR3 plus reference TRBV28 and TRBJ2-3, the full variable domain is DVKVTQSSRYLVKRTGEKVFLECVQDMDHENMFWYRQDPGLGLRLIYFSYDVKMKEKGDIPEGYSVSREKKERFSLILESASTNQTSMYLCASSHLGSLDISRTDTQYFGPGTRLTVL.